This T cell receptor (beta chain) was identified in a study of blood T cell repertoires in COVID-19. The table came from immunoSEQ multiplex PCR; TCRdb's copy has only in-frame clones and leaves some out. The sample includes approximately 81,000 clones, around 92% of them seen just once. The count of this clone is one. The CDR3 spans 19 residues. Germline CDR1 is SGHNT and CDR2 is YENEEA. V shed 0 bases, J shed 0 bases, and the junction held 8 bases outside the gene matches. The receptor was isolated from a woman in her fifties or sixties in a cohort sampled during active COVID-19. The V call is TRBV11-3, the J call TRBJ2-1; 10 bases align to TRBD2. Material for sequencing was peripheral blood. CDR3 protein: CASSLDGTSASSSYNEQFF. In DNA form, the CDR3 reads TGTGCCAGCAGCTTAGACGGGACTAGCGCTTCGAGCTCCTACAATGAGCAGTTCTTC.